This TCR beta chain is from a study of vaccination effects on CD4 cells after COVID-19. General observations from the study: Clones of infection and vaccine origin contracted markedly late after vaccination. The vaccine-induced clones of healthy vaccinees included only 1 of 255 that cross-reacted with common cold coronaviruses.

Trimming pared 1 base from V and 0 bases from J, leaving 8 bases between. The germline gives CDR1 KGHDR, CDR2 SFDVKD. The CDR3 sequence is 16 residues long. The assay was immunoSEQ multiplex PCR, and TCRdb's table has in-frame clones only and misses some. The sample has 70,000 or so clones, over 70% seen once. With regard to this clone: The target antigen is unknown.

ViraFEST used viral peptide pools to expand antigen-specific CD4+ T cells before sequencing. The culture ran for 10 days before CD4+ T cells were isolated. Neither prior SARS-CoV-2 infection nor positive nucleocapsid antibodies were present in the vaccine recipients. Wells of roughly 1.9 million PBMC each were grown with approximately 10 IU/ml IL-2 and 8.5 to 10 ug/ml peptides. Sequenced here: CD4+ T cells from PBMCs cultured with SARS-CoV-2 spike peptides, sampled before COVID-19 vaccination. This chain connects TRBV24-1 to TRBJ2-2; D remains unclear. This sequence originates from a human donor who received a COVID-19 vaccine. This CDR3 is CATSDFAAANTGELFF. The CDR3 DNA reads TGTGCCACCAGTGATTTCGCAGCCGCGAACACCGGGGAGCTGTTTTTT.